The clone carrying this T cell receptor (beta chain) has only one observation. The sample is drawn from a study of Ad26.COV2.S vaccination and SARS-CoV-2 variants. Treatment defined: 19 received Ad26.COV2.S at low or high dose, single or two shots; about 5 received placebo; per-sample allocation not given. The investigators took samples on day 63 after the first vaccine or placebo injection. Boston hosted the donor, who was an adult aged 18-55 years. Generated by immunoSEQ multiplex PCR, the TCRdb table keeps only in-frame clones and is missing some. The table shows 300,000 to 400,000 clones, with around nine tenths occurring only once. Germline loops: CDR1 LGHNA, CDR2 YNFKEQ. Trimming took off 4 bases at V and 5 bases at J, with 18 bases between the two ends. The CDR3 consists of 16 residues.

This receptor was identified in a person aged 18-65 years who received the Ad26.COV2.S COVID-19 vaccine or a placebo. The chain employs TRBV4-2 and TRBJ2-1; tentative D call: TRBD1 (7 bases). The source was peripheral blood, collected in a trial of Ad26.COV2.S vaccine versus placebo. As DNA, the CDR3 is TGTGCCAGCAGCCCCTCGGAGGGGGCCGGGAACAATGAGCAGTTCTTC. This translates into CASSPSEGAGNNEQFF.